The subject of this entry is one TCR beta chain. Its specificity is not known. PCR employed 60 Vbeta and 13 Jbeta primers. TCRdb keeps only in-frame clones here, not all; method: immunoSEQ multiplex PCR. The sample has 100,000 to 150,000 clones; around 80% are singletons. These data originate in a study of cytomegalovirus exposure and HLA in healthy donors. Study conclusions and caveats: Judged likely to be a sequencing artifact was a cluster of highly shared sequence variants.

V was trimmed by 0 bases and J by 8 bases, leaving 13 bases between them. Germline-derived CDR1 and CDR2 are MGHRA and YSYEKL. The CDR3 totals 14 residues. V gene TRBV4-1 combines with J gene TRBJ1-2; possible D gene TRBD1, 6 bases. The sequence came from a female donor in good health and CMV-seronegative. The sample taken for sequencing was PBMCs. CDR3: CASSQEGRGRGYTF. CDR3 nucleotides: TGCGCCAGCAGCCAAGAGGGCAGGGGCAGGGGCTACACCTTC.